A selection of T cell receptor beta chains follows, all from one sample in a study of T cells in Graves' hyperthyroidism and ophthalmopathy. One entry per CDR3 protein, called by TCRdb with MiXCR from the multiplex PCR reads. The sample records 300,000 to 450,000 distinct CDR3 sequences, 25% being singletons. Sequenced: blood. The origin of the receptors is a man aged 45-60 years with Graves' hyperthyroidism. The CDR3 runs from the conserved cysteine through the conserved F or W. A D gene is named only where the DNA matches it firmly. Expanded clones get a size class; other rows say once, few or many, or leave the size out.

cdr3_aa cdr3_nt v_call d_call j_call clone_size cdr3_length
CASSCQGYEQYF TGTGCCAGCAGCTGCCAGGGTTACGAGCAGTACTTC TRBV11-2 NA TRBJ2-7 NA 12
CASSLLAGVRGEQYF TGTGCCAGCAGTTTATTAGCGGGAGTACGGGGCGAGCAGTACTTC TRBV27 TRBD2 TRBJ2-7 many 15
CASSLEFGRGKNTEAFF TGTGCCAGCAGCTTAGAATTTGGCAGGGGAAAGAACACTGAAGCTTTCTTT TRBV7-2 NA TRBJ1-1 many 17
CASSIGGGLETNTEAFF TGTGCCAGTAGTATAGGGGGGGGGCTGGAAACGAACACTGAAGCTTTCTTT TRBV19 NA TRBJ1-1 NA 17
CASSSDADEQFF TGTGCCAGCAGCTCAGATGCAGATGAGCAGTTCTTC TRBV7-3 NA TRBJ2-1 few 12
CASSQPVGQGYGYTF TGTGCCAGCAGCCAACCCGTTGGACAGGGCTATGGCTACACCTTC TRBV3-1 TRBD1 TRBJ1-2 NA 15
CAISDPRGTEAFF TGTGCCATCAGTGACCCTAGAGGGACTGAAGCTTTCTTT TRBV10-3 NA TRBJ1-1 NA 13
CASSQAETQYF TGTGCCAGCAGCCAAGCAGAGACCCAGTACTTC TRBV14 NA TRBJ2-5 few 11
CASSSTGTSIHTQYF TGTGCCAGCAGTTCAACCGGGACTAGCATCCATACGCAGTATTTT TRBV7-2 TRBD2 TRBJ2-3 many 15
CASSTPGTRSGNEQFF TGTGCCAGCAGCACCCCCGGGACTAGGAGTGGGAATGAGCAGTTCTTC TRBV11-3 TRBD2 TRBJ2-1 many 16
CSARDPFVDTQYF TGCAGTGCTAGAGATCCGTTTGTAGATACGCAGTATTTT TRBV20-1 NA TRBJ2-3 few 13
CATSDPGTGGETQYF TGTGCCACCAGTGATCCCGGGACAGGAGGGGAGACCCAGTACTTC TRBV24-1 TRBD1 TRBJ2-5 many 15
CASSEVLGGTEETQYF TGTGCCAGCAGTGAAGTTTTGGGAGGGACAGAAGAGACCCAGTACTTC TRBV12-3/TRBV12-4 NA TRBJ2-5 few 16
CATSAGVMNTEAFF TGTGCCACCAGTGCAGGAGTCATGAACACTGAAGCTTTCTTT TRBV24-1 NA TRBJ1-1 few 14
CASTLTGYETQYF TGTGCCAGCACTTTGACAGGGTACGAGACCCAGTACTTC TRBV6-1 TRBD1 TRBJ2-5 NA 13
CASSGLAGNGNEQFF TGCGCCAGCAGCGGACTAGCGGGCAACGGCAATGAGCAGTTCTTC TRBV5-1 TRBD2 TRBJ2-1 many 15
CASSRTGVIKTQYF TGTGCCAGCAGCCGGACAGGGGTAATAAAGACCCAGTACTTC TRBV6-7 TRBD1 TRBJ2-5 few 14
CASSGQGTGNTIYF TGTGCCAGCAGTGGGCAGGGTACAGGAAACACCATATATTTT TRBV2 NA TRBJ1-3 NA 14
CASSLTRAGTDTQYF TGTGCCAGCAGCTTAACTAGGGCCGGAACAGATACGCAGTATTTT TRBV7-9 NA TRBJ2-3 many 15
CASRRQGVIYGYTF TGTGCCAGCAGAAGACAGGGAGTAATCTATGGCTACACCTTC TRBV27 TRBD1 TRBJ1-2 few 14
CASRERSEAYGYTF TGTGCCAGCAGAGAAAGATCGGAAGCCTATGGCTACACCTTC TRBV28 NA TRBJ1-2 NA 14
CASSVGATGVYNEQFF TGTGCCAGCAGCGTAGGGGCGACAGGGGTCTACAATGAGCAGTTCTTC TRBV9 TRBD1 TRBJ2-1 NA 16
CASSSPYTPRDSAQETQYF TGTGCCAGCAGCTCACCGTATACCCCCCGGGACTCGGCACAAGAGACCCAGTACTTC TRBV11-2 NA TRBJ2-5 few 19
CAWTGSYEQYF TGTGCCTGGACAGGGTCCTACGAGCAGTACTTC TRBV27 TRBD1 TRBJ2-7 NA 11
CASSPILGPTEAFF TGTGCCAGCAGCCCGATCTTAGGGCCCACTGAAGCTTTCTTT TRBV6-1 NA TRBJ1-1 few 14
CAISDDRGGGYTF TGTGCCATCAGTGATGACAGGGGCGGTGGCTACACCTTC TRBV10-3 TRBD1 TRBJ1-2 NA 13
CSVEIDSGGGGYTF TGCAGCGTTGAAATCGACAGCGGTGGGGGTGGCTACACCTTC TRBV29-1 NA TRBJ1-2 NA 14
CASSSIRGRPYEQYF TGTGCCAGCAGTTCGATCCGGGGTCGACCCTACGAGCAGTACTTC TRBV12-3/TRBV12-4 NA TRBJ2-7 few 15
CSASSGDSNYGYTF TGCAGTGCTAGCTCAGGGGATTCTAACTATGGCTACACCTTC TRBV20-1 NA TRBJ1-2 few 14
CASSLDDAGGPGNEQFF TGTGCCAGCAGCTTAGATGATGCGGGAGGGCCGGGGAATGAGCAGTTCTTC TRBV11-2 TRBD2 TRBJ2-1 many 17
CAISGRTSGDTGELFF TGTGCCATCAGTGGGCGGACTAGCGGTGACACCGGGGAGCTGTTTTTT TRBV10-3 TRBD2 TRBJ2-2 NA 16
CASTPGTSATLGRNEQFF TGCGCCAGCACTCCCGGGACTAGCGCCACCCTGGGGAGGAATGAGCAGTTCTTC TRBV10-2 TRBD2 TRBJ2-1 NA 18
CATSRDRASNEQFF TGTGCCACCAGCAGAGATCGGGCTTCCAATGAGCAGTTCTTC TRBV15 NA TRBJ2-1 few 14
CASSKGMGRTGELFF TGTGCCAGCAGCAAAGGTATGGGAAGGACCGGGGAGCTGTTTTTT TRBV3-1 NA TRBJ2-2 NA 15
CASSSSGGPMNTEAFF TGTGCCAGCAGCTCATCAGGGGGCCCTATGAACACTGAAGCTTTCTTT TRBV7-2 TRBD1 TRBJ1-1 NA 16
CASSPSGRTFHEQYF TGTGCCAGCAGCCCTAGCGGGAGAACCTTCCACGAGCAGTACTTC TRBV3-1 TRBD2 TRBJ2-7 few 15
CASKGPGQGAGEQYF TGCGCCAGCAAAGGACCGGGACAGGGGGCGGGAGAGCAGTACTTC TRBV5-1 TRBD1 TRBJ2-7 NA 15
CASNGQGGDTEAFF TGTGCCAGCAACGGACAGGGCGGGGACACTGAAGCTTTCTTT TRBV7-9 TRBD1 TRBJ1-1 few 14
CASSLALIVDRRPQETQYF TGTGCCAGCAGTTTAGCGCTAATCGTTGACAGGCGGCCCCAAGAGACCCAGTACTTC TRBV12-3/TRBV12-4 NA TRBJ2-5 many 19
CASSLTFTSGIGSEQFF TGTGCCAGCAGCTTAACGTTTACTAGCGGGATCGGTTCTGAGCAGTTCTTC TRBV7-3 TRBD2 TRBJ2-1 few 17
CASSYLNPGGSGGYTF TGTGCCAGCAGTTACTTAAACCCGGGAGGCAGTGGTGGCTACACCTTC TRBV6-5 NA TRBJ1-2 few 16
CASSTGTRSLEQYF TGTGCCAGCAGCACTGGGACTAGATCCCTCGAGCAGTACTTC TRBV7-8 TRBD2 TRBJ2-7 many 14
CSVGTSGLYEQYF TGCAGCGTCGGGACTAGCGGGCTATACGAGCAGTACTTC TRBV29-1 TRBD2 TRBJ2-7 NA 13
CASSHTDTQYF TGTGCCAGCAGCCACACAGATACGCAGTATTTT TRBV12-3/TRBV12-4 NA TRBJ2-3 many 11
CASSLVGGNDSPLHF TGTGCCAGCAGCTTAGTAGGGGGGAATGATTCACCCCTCCACTTT TRBV7-9 NA TRBJ1-6 NA 15
CASTFVGGGYTF TGTGCCAGCACTTTTGTCGGTGGTGGCTACACCTTC TRBV28 NA TRBJ1-2 few 12
CASSLGLAGGKNIQYF TGTGCCAGCAGCTTAGGACTAGCGGGAGGGAAAAACATTCAGTACTTC TRBV7-2 TRBD2 TRBJ2-4 once 16
CASSYSRTGDTDTQYF TGTGCCAGCAGTTACTCCCGGACAGGGGACACAGATACGCAGTATTTT TRBV6-2/TRBV6-3 TRBD1 TRBJ2-3 NA 16
CSAGTSGRVEKTQYF TGCAGTGCTGGGACTAGCGGGAGGGTAGAAAAAACGCAGTATTTT TRBV20-1 TRBD2 TRBJ2-3 few 15
CASSLRGAGNTIYF TGTGCCAGCAGTTTAAGGGGGGCAGGAAACACCATATATTTT TRBV27 NA TRBJ1-3 NA 14